There are a few counts of the clone carrying this TCR beta chain. Its antigen is not identified. This record comes from a study of molecular identifiers for immune sequencing clone quantification. On the study more broadly: Replicates involved a five-way split of RNA from around 20,000 or 99,000 naive CD8 cells, with sequencing of four. General study points: Over 97% of effector molecules, yet under 1% of naive-cell molecules, were held by clones above 20 RNA copies.

V dropped 5 bases and J dropped 4; count of bases not matched to a gene: 6. CDR1 is SGHAT and CDR2 is FQNNGV in the germline V gene. This CDR3 has 14 residues. Previously described methods and listed TCR primers were used for bulk TCR libraries. TCRdb reprocessed the PCR reads with MiXCR, giving one entry per CDR3 protein. The table shows 550,000 to 750,000 distinct CDR3 sequences, with 15% to 20% occurring only once. Using a CD8+CD4-CCR7+CD45RA+ phenotype, naive CD8 T cells were sorted. This chain uses TRBV11-2 with TRBJ2-7; TRBD1 agrees at 9 bases. The sample consisted of naive CD8+ T cells from blood, with Jurkat cell RNA spiked in. The subset: FACS-sorted CD8+CD4-CCR7+CD45RA+ naive T cells. This TCR was sampled from a human donor in good health. Some libraries in this study had Jurkat cell RNA spiked in. This CDR3 reads CASSGWDREYEQYF. The CDR3 region has the DNA TGTGCCAGCAGCGGATGGGACAGGGAATACGAGCAGTACTTC. Full variable domain (missing parts from reference TRBV11-2 and TRBJ2-7): EAGVAQSPRYKIIEKRQSVAFWCNPISGHATLYWYQQILGQGPKLLIQFQNNGVVDDSQLPKDRFSAERLKGVDSTLKIQPAKLEDSAVYLCASSGWDREYEQYFGPGTRLTVT.